Below are 23 T cell receptor beta chains sequenced from a single sample in a study of a mutant IDH1 vaccine in newly diagnosed glioma. This table comes from immunoSEQ multiplex PCR, and its TCRdb copy is limited to in-frame clones, with some not included. The data show about 64,000 clones, approximately 84% seen once. No antigen has been assigned to these receptors. Described time point: week 23, last vaccination. In every dose of vaccine, 300 ug of mutant IDH1 20-mer peptide was given alongside topical imiquimod. Source: PBMCs, taken from a glioma patient whose treatment included an IDH1 peptide vaccine. The receptors derive from a man aged 30 to 45 with glioma.

The V gene is TRBV5-1, the J gene TRBJ2-2; D unresolved. The CDR3 covers 15 residues. Trimming left V 3 bases short and J 1 base short, with 10 bases between. Germline values: CDR1 SGHRS, CDR2 YFSETQ. The chain's CDR3 is CASSSFFGNTGELFF. The CDR3 coding sequence is TGCGCCAGCAGCTCGTTCTTCGGGAACACCGGGGAGCTGTTTTTT. Together with reference TRBV5-1 and TRBJ2-2, the CDR3 gives the full variable domain: KAGVTQTPRYLIKTRGQQVTLSCSPISGHRSVSWYQQTPGQGLQFLFEYFSETQRNKGNFPGRFSGRQFSNSRSEMNVSTLELGDSALYLCASSSFFGNTGELFFGEGSRLTVL.

The rearrangement links TRBV9 to TRBJ1-3; TRBD1 matches 7 bases. The V and J ends lost 5 bases and 2 bases, in that order; junction bases with no gene match: 1. The CDR3 length is 13 residues. The germline CDR1 and CDR2 sequences are SGDLS and YYNGEE. CDR3 bases: TGTGCCAGCAGAGGACAGGCTGGAAACACCATATATTTT. Translating gives CASRGQAGNTIYF.

This clone has just one count. In DNA form, the CDR3 reads TGTGCCAGCAGCAAAGAAAGACAGCCCCAGCATTTT. This codes for CASSKERQPQHF. The V gene is TRBV6-5, the J gene TRBJ1-5; D gene ambiguous. The V end lost 6 bases, the J end lost 7 bases, and 10 bases lay between the germline ends. Germline V gives CDR1 MNHEY, CDR2 SVGAGI. The CDR3 is made up of 12 amino acids.

The chain carries TRBV15 and TRBJ1-4; D may be TRBD1 (5 bases). Germline V lookup: CDR1 LNHNV, CDR2 YYDKDF (reference sequence). The ends were cut back, 6 bases at V and 5 bases at J, with 19 bases in the middle. There are 16 residues in the CDR3. The CDR3 DNA follows: TGTGCCACCAGACCCATCAACCGGGACGGCAATGAAAAACTGTTTTTT. Its protein is CATRPINRDGNEKLFF.

The chain carries TRBV6-5 and TRBJ1-2; no clear D gene. V was cut by 0 bases and J by 4 bases, with 9 bases left in between. This CDR3 is 14 amino acids long. Germline lookup yields CDR1 MNHEY and CDR2 SVGAGI. CDR3 DNA: TGTGCCAGCAGTTACTCTCGCACGGGCTATGGCTACACCTTC. Its translation: CASSYSRTGYGYTF.

The rearrangement links TRBV7-8 to TRBJ2-1; 7 nucleotides agree with TRBD1. Trimming removed 3 bases from V and 3 bases from J; junction bases left unmatched: 8. Germline V gene lookup returns CDR1 SGHVS and CDR2 FQNEAQ. CDR3 size: 16 residues. The CDR3 region is CASSFLRQGVYNEQFF. DNA for the CDR3: TGTGCCAGCAGCTTTCTTCGACAGGGTGTCTACAATGAGCAGTTCTTC.

The CDR3 nucleotides read TGTGCCAGTAGTATGCAGCGGGGGGCCCCAGATACGCAGTATTTT. It is translated as CASSMQRGAPDTQYF. The V call is TRBV19, the J call TRBJ2-3, with 9 bases that match TRBD2. The J segment lost 4 bases and the V segment lost 3 bases, leaving 5 bases of the junction unmatched. The CDR3 is made up of 15 amino acids. Germline V gene lookup returns CDR1 LNHDA and CDR2 SQIVND (reference sequence).

A single count supports this clone. This chain links TRBV9 with TRBJ1-2; possibly TRBD1 for D (6 bases). The CDR3 length is 15 residues. Per germline, CDR1 SGDLS and CDR2 YYNGEE. V lost 2 bases to trimming and J lost 8 bases, with 19 bases between them. This CDR3 reads CASSVGGVPLRGYTF. DNA for the CDR3: TGTGCCAGCAGCGTGGGGGGCGTCCCGTTGCGCGGCTACACCTTC.

This rearrangement joins TRBV18 to TRBJ1-1; no definite D call. This CDR3 has 14 amino acids. Germline V gives CDR1 KGHSH, CDR2 LQKENI. The V end lost 2 bases, the J end lost 1 base, and 8 bases lay between the germline ends. The CDR3 region is CASSPWIRNTEAFF. In DNA form, the CDR3 reads TGTGCCAGCTCACCATGGATTCGGAACACTGAAGCTTTCTTT.

The J gene is TRBJ1-1, the V gene TRBV5-1; D is possibly TRBD1 (6 bases). V was cut by 4 bases and J by 5 bases, with 18 bases left in between. Looked up from germline, CDR1 is SGHRS and CDR2 is YFSETQ. This CDR3 comprises 15 residues. DNA for the CDR3: TGCGCCAGCAGCCCGGAGGGGGTCCGGAGGACTGAAGCTTTCTTT. Protein: CASSPEGVRRTEAFF.

V usage is TRBV6-5 and J usage is TRBJ2-7, with 14 nucleotides matching TRBD2. From germline, CDR1 is MNHEY and CDR2 SVGAGI. The CDR3 runs to 15 residues. After removal of 4 bases from V and 5 bases from J, the junction contained 4 bases not matched to a gene. CDR3 bases: TGTGCCAGCAGTTCCCGGACTAGCGGGGGGCACGAGCAGTACTTC. Its translation: CASSSRTSGGHEQYF.

The V gene is TRBV7-9, the J gene TRBJ2-7, with D perhaps TRBD1 (6 bases). The CDR3 consists of 15 residues. Germline CDR1 reads SEHNR; CDR2 reads FQNEAQ (reference sequence). The germline V and J ends were trimmed by 2 bases and 5 bases, with 16 bases remaining between them. CDR3 nucleotides: TGTGCCAGCAGCTTATCGGAAGGGGGAGCGGACGAGCAGTACTTC. Its protein product is CASSLSEGGADEQYF.

As regards this clone: Additional DNA sequences in this sample encode the identical CDR3. The chain recombines TRBV5-6 with TRBJ2-2; no firm D call. Germline assignment: CDR1 SGHDT and CDR2 YYEEEE. This CDR3 is 16 amino acids long. V lost 2 bases and J 1 base, leaving 12 bases between the germline ends. CDR3 sequence: CASSFLSQMNTGELFF. Here the CDR3 DNA reads TGTGCCAGCAGCTTTCTATCACAGATGAACACCGGGGAGCTGTTTTTT.

This sequence joins TRBV28 and TRBJ2-7; the match to TRBD1 covers 7 bases. CDR1 and CDR2 from the germline V gene are MDHEN and SYDVKM. The CDR3 consists of 13 residues. The ends lost 8 bases at V and 3 bases at J; junction bases unmatched: 7. The CDR3, as DNA: TGTGCCAGCTCCGGTTGGACAGGCTACGAGCAGTACTTC. Its translation: CASSGWTGYEQYF.

The chain couples TRBV19 to TRBJ1-4, with TRBD1 matching over 7 bases. The V gene's germline CDR1 is LNHDA and CDR2 SQIVND (reference sequence). J was trimmed by 2 bases and V by 5 bases; bases with no gene match: 2. The CDR3 loop spans 14 amino acids. CDR3 nucleotide sequence: TGTGCCAGTAGTCCGACAGGGACTAATGAAAAACTGTTTTTT. As protein: CASSPTGTNEKLFF.

This clone showed up just once. The CDR3, as DNA: TGTGCCAGTAGTACCGCGGTGGCTGAAAAACTGTTTTTT. The encoded protein is CASSTAVAEKLFF. The rearrangement links TRBV19 to TRBJ1-4; D uncertain. The V end lost 4 bases, the J end lost 7 bases, and 10 bases lay between the germline ends. CDR3 length: 13 amino acids. Germline assignment: CDR1 LNHDA and CDR2 SQIVND (reference sequence).

V is TRBV5-3 and J is TRBJ1-1; a possible D gene is TRBD1 (5 bases). TRBV5-3 is sorted into the ORF group, with uncertain function. V dropped 2 bases and J dropped 5 bases, with 7 bases sitting between them. This CDR3 spans 12 amino acids. The CDR3: CARSFGGTEAFF. As DNA, the CDR3 is TGTGCCAGAAGCTTTGGGGGAACTGAAGCTTTCTTT.

V usage is TRBV7-8 and J usage is TRBJ2-7, with TRBD1 matching 9 bases. This CDR3 has 16 amino acids. Germline V CDR1 and CDR2: SGHVS, FQNEAQ. Trimming cost V 2 bases and J 6 bases; bases outside gene matches: 11. The CDR3 nucleotides read TGTGCCAGCAGCTTACAAGGGGGGACAGGGAACGGCGAGCAGTACTTC. This gives the protein CASSLQGGTGNGEQYF.

Only one count was recorded for this clone. The rearrangement joins TRBV7-9 to TRBJ2-7; D tentatively fits TRBD1 or TRBD2 (6 bases each). Per germline, CDR1 SEHNR and CDR2 FQNEAQ (reference sequence). V dropped 4 bases and J dropped 2 bases, with 24 bases sitting between them. CDR3 length: 18 amino acids. As DNA, the CDR3 is TGTGCCAGCAGCTCCATACAGTCCGGGGGCTACCACACCTACGAGCAGTACTTC. This sequence encodes CASSSIQSGGYHTYEQYF.

The rearrangement joins TRBV15 to TRBJ1-2; D gene ambiguous. The V gene's germline CDR1 is LNHNV and CDR2 YYDKDF (reference sequence). The V end was cut by 8 bases, the J end by 2 bases, with 15 bases between. The CDR3 loop spans 14 amino acids. The CDR3 nucleotides are TGTGCCACCCGACGGGAGGGAGGCAACTATGGCTACACCTTC. Amino acid sequence: CATRREGGNYGYTF.

This clone was seen only a few times. The chain carries TRBV7-9 and TRBJ1-1; no firm D call. In germline, CDR1 is SEHNR, CDR2 FQNEAQ (reference sequence). The V end lost 2 bases, the J end lost 0 bases, and 7 bases lay between the germline ends. This CDR3 comprises 14 residues. The CDR3 DNA sequence: TGTGCCAGCAGCTTACAGTTCATGAACACTGAAGCTTTCTTT. Protein sequence: CASSLQFMNTEAFF.

The sample holds a few counts of this clone. The chain has TRBV15 and TRBJ1-5, with D possibly being TRBD1 (5 bases). This CDR3 has 15 residues. V was shortened by 3 bases and J by 7 bases, with 16 bases between the two germline ends. Germline assignment: CDR1 LNHNV and CDR2 YYDKDF (reference sequence). CDR3 residues: CATSSLSQGGQPQHF. CDR3 DNA: TGTGCCACCAGCAGCCTAAGCCAGGGTGGCCAGCCCCAGCATTTT.

The chain is built from TRBV5-1 and TRBJ1-2; TRBD1 aligns across 9 bases. With 0 bases clipped from V and 8 bases from J, the junction kept 8 bases outside the gene matches. CDR1 and CDR2 from the germline V gene are SGHRS and YFSETQ. The CDR3 loop spans 15 amino acids. The CDR3 region is CASSLVPGQGPGYTF. The CDR3 DNA reads as TGCGCCAGCAGCTTGGTCCCGGGACAGGGTCCCGGCTACACCTTC.